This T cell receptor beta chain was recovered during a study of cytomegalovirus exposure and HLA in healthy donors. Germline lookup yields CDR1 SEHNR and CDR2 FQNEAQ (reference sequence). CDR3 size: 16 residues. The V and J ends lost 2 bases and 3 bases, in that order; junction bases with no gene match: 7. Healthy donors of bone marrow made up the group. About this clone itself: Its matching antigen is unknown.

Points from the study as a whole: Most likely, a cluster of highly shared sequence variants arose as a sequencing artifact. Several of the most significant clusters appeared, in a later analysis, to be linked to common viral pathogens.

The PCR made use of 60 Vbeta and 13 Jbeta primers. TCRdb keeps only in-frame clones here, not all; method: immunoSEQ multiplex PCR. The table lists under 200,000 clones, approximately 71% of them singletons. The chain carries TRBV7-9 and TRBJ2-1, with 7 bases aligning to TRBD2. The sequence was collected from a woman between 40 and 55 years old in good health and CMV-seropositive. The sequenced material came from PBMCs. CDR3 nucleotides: TGTGCCAGCAGCTTATTGGGGGGGGTTGACTACAATGAGCAGTTCTTC. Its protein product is CASSLLGGVDYNEQFF. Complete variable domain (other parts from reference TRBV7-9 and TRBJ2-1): DTGVSQNPRHKITKRGQNVTFRCDPISEHNRLYWYRQTLGQGPEFLTYFQNEAQLEKSRLLSDRFSAERPKGSFSTLEIQRTEQGDSAMYLCASSLLGGVDYNEQFFGPGTRLTVL.